The rows below give T cell receptor beta chains drawn from one sample of a study of STAT5B mutations in CD4+ large granular lymphocyte leukemia. TCRdb's table, derived via immunoSEQ multiplex PCR, lists solely in-frame clones and lacks some. The sample carries around 30,000 clones, roughly four fifths recorded once. Sequencing was performed on CD4+ T cells from blood buffy coats. All receptors come from a human donor in good health. Each CDR3 is given with its conserved first and last residue. The D gene is left open where the match is weak.

j_call: TRBJ1-2
d_call: .
v_call: TRBV2
cdr3_aa: CASAPTAPVEYGYTF
cdr3_nt: TGTGCCAGCGCCCCGACAGCCCCAGTAGAGTATGGCTACACCTTC

j_call: TRBJ1-1
d_call: .
v_call: TRBV30
cdr3_aa: CAWSPGNTEAFF
cdr3_nt: TGTGCCTGGAGTCCCGGGAACACTGAAGCTTTCTTT

j_call: TRBJ1-1
d_call: .
v_call: TRBV7-2
cdr3_aa: CASSLARNTEAFF
cdr3_nt: TGTGCCAGCAGCTTAGCCCGGAACACTGAAGCTTTCTTT

j_call: TRBJ1-1
d_call: TRBD1
v_call: TRBV9
cdr3_aa: CASSELTGGWTEAFF
cdr3_nt: TGTGCCAGCAGCGAACTGACAGGGGGCTGGACTGAAGCTTTCTTT

j_call: TRBJ2-3
d_call: TRBD2
v_call: TRBV4-1
cdr3_aa: CASSQVHGGDYTDTQYF
cdr3_nt: TGCGCCAGCAGCCAAGTTCACGGGGGGGATTACACAGATACGCAGTATTTT

j_call: TRBJ2-1
d_call: TRBD1
v_call: TRBV27
cdr3_aa: CASSFTPGQGRYEQFF
cdr3_nt: TGTGCCAGCAGCTTCACCCCGGGACAGGGTCGGTATGAGCAGTTCTTC

j_call: TRBJ2-7
d_call: .
v_call: TRBV30
cdr3_aa: CAWKKGLGIYEQYF
cdr3_nt: TGTGCCTGGAAAAAGGGCCTGGGAATATACGAGCAGTACTTC

j_call: TRBJ2-5
d_call: TRBD2
v_call: TRBV30
cdr3_aa: CAWRGSGRLEQYF
cdr3_nt: TGTGCCTGGAGAGGGAGCGGGAGGCTTGAGCAGTACTTC

j_call: TRBJ1-1
d_call: TRBD1
v_call: TRBV5-4
cdr3_aa: CASSDLRDRVNTEAFF
cdr3_nt: TGTGCCAGCAGCGACCTCCGGGACAGGGTGAACACTGAAGCTTTCTTT

j_call: TRBJ2-1
d_call: TRBD1
v_call: TRBV2
cdr3_aa: CASSPGTASYNEQFF
cdr3_nt: TGTGCCAGCAGCCCCGGGACAGCTTCCTACAATGAGCAGTTCTTC

j_call: TRBJ2-1
d_call: TRBD2
v_call: TRBV30
cdr3_aa: CAWTSGRDHNEQFF
cdr3_nt: TGTGCCTGGACTAGCGGGAGGGACCACAATGAGCAGTTCTTC

j_call: TRBJ1-2
d_call: .
v_call: TRBV6-5
cdr3_aa: CASSPPPGTYGYTF
cdr3_nt: TGTGCCAGCAGTCCTCCCCCGGGGACCTATGGCTACACCTTC

j_call: TRBJ2-7
d_call: .
v_call: TRBV11-2
cdr3_aa: CASSAINREQYF
cdr3_nt: TGTGCCAGCAGCGCCATCAACAGGGAGCAGTACTTC

j_call: TRBJ1-1
d_call: .
v_call: TRBV2
cdr3_aa: CASSEEAQNTEAFF
cdr3_nt: TGTGCCAGCAGTGAGGAGGCCCAGAACACTGAAGCTTTCTTT

j_call: TRBJ2-5
d_call: TRBD1
v_call: TRBV5-1
cdr3_aa: CASSVGDSQETQYF
cdr3_nt: TGCGCCAGCAGCGTTGGGGACAGTCAAGAGACCCAGTACTTC

j_call: TRBJ1-4
d_call: .
v_call: TRBV9
cdr3_aa: CASSVGGFEEKLFF
cdr3_nt: TGTGCCAGCAGCGTAGGGGGATTCGAGGAAAAACTGTTTTTT

j_call: TRBJ1-2
d_call: TRBD1
v_call: TRBV27
cdr3_aa: CASSPSGQGPYGYTF
cdr3_nt: TGTGCCAGCAGCCCTAGTGGACAGGGACCCTATGGCTACACCTTC

j_call: TRBJ2-1
d_call: .
v_call: TRBV9
cdr3_aa: CASSAGGAAPRDEQFF
cdr3_nt: TGTGCCAGTAGCGCAGGGGGGGCGGCCCCCCGCGATGAGCAGTTCTTC

j_call: TRBJ1-1
d_call: .
v_call: TRBV18
cdr3_aa: CASSQSTLRAGSTEAFF
cdr3_nt: TGTGCCAGCTCCCAGTCCACGCTCCGGGCCGGCTCCACTGAAGCTTTCTTT

j_call: TRBJ2-1
d_call: TRBD2
v_call: TRBV6-1
cdr3_aa: CASSEAIAGFVAYNEQFF
cdr3_nt: TGTGCCAGCAGTGAGGCGATAGCGGGATTTGTGGCTTACAATGAGCAGTTCTTC

j_call: TRBJ1-5
d_call: TRBD1
v_call: TRBV2
cdr3_aa: CASGGTGAIYQPQHF
cdr3_nt: TGTGCCAGCGGTGGTACAGGGGCTATTTATCAGCCCCAGCATTTT

j_call: TRBJ2-2
d_call: .
v_call: TRBV29-1
cdr3_aa: CSVEVWAGELFF
cdr3_nt: TGCAGCGTTGAGGTGTGGGCCGGGGAGCTGTTTTTT

j_call: TRBJ1-1
d_call: .
v_call: TRBV14
cdr3_aa: CASSQEHRNTEAFF
cdr3_nt: TGTGCCAGCAGCCAAGAACACAGGAACACTGAAGCTTTCTTT

j_call: TRBJ2-1
d_call: .
v_call: TRBV7-9
cdr3_aa: CASSLGDWSYNEQFF
cdr3_nt: TGTGCCAGCAGCTTAGGGGACTGGTCCTACAATGAGCAGTTCTTC

j_call: TRBJ1-3
d_call: .
v_call: TRBV14
cdr3_aa: CASSQGREFSGNTIYF
cdr3_nt: TGTGCCAGCAGCCAAGGCAGGGAGTTCTCTGGAAACACCATATATTTT

j_call: TRBJ2-2
d_call: TRBD2
v_call: TRBV7-9
cdr3_aa: CASSPRFLLAGAHTGELFF
cdr3_nt: TGTGCCAGCAGCCCCCGTTTCCTACTAGCGGGGGCCCACACCGGGGAGCTGTTTTTT

j_call: TRBJ2-7
d_call: .
v_call: TRBV9
cdr3_aa: CASSVDISYEQYF
cdr3_nt: TGTGCCAGCAGCGTAGATATCTCCTACGAGCAGTACTTC

j_call: TRBJ1-2
d_call: TRBD1
v_call: TRBV30
cdr3_aa: CAWSVKGARWVMHNYGYTF
cdr3_nt: TGTGCCTGGAGTGTAAAGGGGGCGCGGTGGGTTATGCACAACTATGGCTACACCTTC